One sample yielded the 4 T cell receptor beta chains listed below, sequenced in a study of radiotherapy plus CTLA-4 blockade in lung cancer. TCRdb keeps only in-frame clones here, not all; method: immunoSEQ multiplex PCR. This sample carries some 51,000 clones, roughly three quarters of them seen once, and the ten largest clones take 8.5%. This specimen consisted of peripheral blood, obtained from a patient treated with radiotherapy plus ipilimumab. All receptors come from a human donor with non-small cell lung cancer who had a complete response to radiotherapy plus ipilimumab.

The V call is TRBV27, the J call TRBJ1-2; tentative D call: TRBD1 (5 bases). The V end was cut by 5 bases, the J end by 2 bases, with 12 bases between. The CDR3 runs to 14 residues. The germline gives CDR1 MNHEY, CDR2 SMNVEV (reference sequence). CDR3 DNA sequence: TGTGCCAGCAGTCCCGATGGGGGGAACTATGGCTACACCTTC. Translation: CASSPDGGNYGYTF.

A single count supports this clone. V is TRBV7-9 and J is TRBJ2-2, with D uncertain. Germline V gene data show CDR1 as SEHNR and CDR2 as FQNEAQ (reference sequence). Between the trimmed V and J ends, which lost 5 bases and 8 bases, there was a span of 12 bases. The CDR3 is made up of 13 amino acids. The chain's CDR3 is CASSGQAEGELFF. Here the CDR3 DNA reads TGTGCCAGCAGCGGGCAAGCAGAAGGGGAGCTGTTTTTT. The whole variable domain, remainder taken from reference TRBV7-9 and TRBJ2-2, is DTGVSQNPRHKITKRGQNVTFRCDPISEHNRLYWYRQTLGQGPEFLTYFQNEAQLEKSRLLSDRFSAERPKGSFSTLEIQRTEQGDSAMYLCASSGQAEGELFFGEGSRLTVL.

This chain connects TRBV29-1 to TRBJ2-6; D remains ambiguous. Germline CDR1 and CDR2: SQVTM and ANQGSEA. Trimming left V 2 bases short and J 1 base short, with 3 bases between. There are 13 residues in the CDR3. The CDR3: CSVELSGANVLTF. The CDR3 DNA reads as TGCAGCGTTGAACTGTCTGGGGCCAACGTCCTGACTTTC.

The J gene is TRBJ1-2, the V gene TRBV5-6; D might be TRBD1 (6 bases). The CDR3 is 13 amino acids. Germline values: CDR1 SGHDT, CDR2 YYEEEE. Trimming left V 0 bases short and J 7 bases short, with 10 bases between. The CDR3 is CASSLVVGGGYTF. The CDR3 DNA is TGTGCCAGCAGCTTGGTTGTAGGGGGTGGCTACACCTTC.